Detailed here is one T cell receptor (beta chain). V lost 6 bases to trimming and J lost 1 base; unmatched junction nucleotides: 7. Germline CDR1 reads KGHSH; CDR2 reads LQKENI. CDR3 length: 15 residues. These data come from a study of blood T cell repertoires in COVID-19. Study-wide background: Italy, Spain and the United States were the sources of the convalescent and acute COVID-19 samples. Sources were T cells, B-cell-depleted T cells, or PBMCs; the material itself was cDNA or gDNA.

Profiled with immunoSEQ multiplex PCR; TCRdb holds only in-frame clones, not every one. The sample holds about 110,000 clones, 80% to 90% seen once. V gene TRBV18 combines with J gene TRBJ1-1, with 8 bases lining up with TRBD1. The source material was peripheral blood. This TCR derives from a human donor in a cohort sampled during active COVID-19. The CDR3 sequence: CASSHTGGSNTEAFF. In DNA, the CDR3 is TGTGCCAGCTCCCACACAGGGGGTTCGAACACTGAAGCTTTCTTT. The complete variable domain, with remaining parts taken from reference TRBV18 and TRBJ1-1, reads NAGVMQNPRHLVRRRGQEARLRCSPMKGHSHVYWYRQLPEEGLKFMVYLQKENIIDESGMPKERFSAEFPKEGPSILRIQQVVRGDSAAYFCASSHTGGSNTEAFFGQGTRLTVV.